Listed here are 26 T cell receptor beta chains from one sample, sequenced in a study of blood T cells in healthy people across ages. Combining a sample-barcoded 5' primer with a J-beta primer mix, a second PCR ran for about 7 to 11 cycles. TCRdb re-called the 5' RACE reads with MiXCR, one entry per CDR3 protein. The table has approximately 780,000 distinct CDR3 sequences, around 24% seen once. The sample was also linked to a second study, of T cells of mothers and their children.

The sequencing input was blood. The receptor source for this set is a boy aged 10-17 years in good health.

A few counts support this clonotype. This sequence joins TRBV20-1 and TRBJ2-7, with a tentative D call TRBD2 (6 bases). V gave up 3 bases and J gave up 1 base, with 16 bases separating them. Germline-derived CDR1 and CDR2 are DFQATT and SNEGSKA (reference sequence). This CDR3 has 15 residues. The CDR3 spells CSARARRGSSYEQYF. The CDR3 nucleotides read TGCAGTGCTAGGGCGAGGCGGGGCAGTTCCTACGAGCAGTACTTC.

At least ten counts were recorded for this clonotype. The chain combines TRBV12-3 or TRBV12-4 with TRBJ1-1, with unresolved D. Trimming stripped 6 bases from V and 0 bases from J, with 8 bases between. The CDR3 extends over 13 amino acids. The CDR3 region is CASSFGMNTEAFF. The CDR3 DNA is TGTGCCAGCAGCTTCGGAATGAACACTGAAGCTTTCTTT.

The chain couples TRBV2 to TRBJ2-5, with a possible D match to TRBD1 (6 bases). CDR3 length: 14 amino acids. The germline V gene has CDR1 SNHLY and CDR2 FYNNEI. Trimming cost V 3 bases and J 5 bases, with 13 bases left between them. The CDR3 DNA follows: TGTGCCAGCAGTGACAACAGGGTCAGGGAGACCCAGTACTTC. Protein: CASSDNRVRETQYF.

This sequence joins TRBV3-1 and TRBJ2-7, with D unresolved. Per the germline V gene, CDR1 is LGHDT and CDR2 is YNNKEL (reference sequence). This CDR3 is built from 14 residues. Trimming stripped 4 bases from V and 5 bases from J, with 15 bases between. CDR3 bases: TGTGCCAGCAGCCCCGGCCCTCGGCCCCACGAGCAGTACTTC. It is translated as CASSPGPRPHEQYF.

This rearrangement joins TRBV29-1 to TRBJ1-1, with 7 bases that match TRBD1. The CDR3 has 14 residues. Germline CDR1 and CDR2: SQVTM and ANQGSEA. V shed 6 bases, J shed 2 bases, and the junction held 9 bases outside the gene matches. Here the CDR3 DNA reads TGCAGCGTCCAGACAGGGTGGGGAAACACTGAAGCTTTCTTT. This gives the protein CSVQTGWGNTEAFF.

The chain has TRBV20-1 and TRBJ1-1; D remains ambiguous. This CDR3 spans 15 amino acids. CDR1 and CDR2 from the germline V gene are DFQATT and SNEGSKA (reference sequence). The DNA for the CDR3 is TGCAGCCACAGCCCGGCGGTTACTTCAGGCACTGAAGCTTTCTTT. Protein: CSHSPAVTSGTEAFF.

This chain connects TRBV20-1 to TRBJ2-5; a possible D gene is TRBD1 (5 bases). The DNA end is a closer match to TRBJ2-1, so the J assignment may be wrong. Looked up from germline, CDR1 is DFQATT and CDR2 is SNEGSKA (reference sequence). The CDR3 extends over 12 amino acids. The DNA for the CDR3 is TGCAGTGCCCAAGGGGTCTTCAATGAGCAGTTCTTC. As protein: CSAQGVFNEQFF.

V and J are TRBV7-8 and TRBJ1-1; D ambiguous. Per the germline V gene, CDR1 is SGHVS and CDR2 is FQNEAQ. Trimming removed 3 bases from V and 4 bases from J, with 18 bases in between. This CDR3 contains 16 residues. CDR3 DNA: TGTGCCAGCAGCTTTTCAGGAGCCGGACGTCGCACTGAAGCTTTCTTT. Encoded protein: CASSFSGAGRRTEAFF.

The table lists this clonotype with a count of one. The chain links TRBV5-6 to TRBJ2-1, with 8 bases that match TRBD1. The V gene end was trimmed by 5 bases and the J gene end by 4 bases; junction bases not matched to a gene: 5. The germline gives CDR1 SGHDT, CDR2 YYEEEE. The CDR3 has 14 residues. This chain's CDR3 is CASSRDRNYNEQFF. CDR3 nucleotides: TGTGCCAGCAGTCGGGACAGGAATTACAATGAGCAGTTCTTC.

DNA of the CDR3: TGTGCCAGCAGTGAATCCATCTCGGGGAGCACTGAAGCTTTCTTT. This translates into CASSESISGSTEAFF. This chain links TRBV25-1 with TRBJ1-1; D remains ambiguous. Germline assignment: CDR1 MGHDK and CDR2 SYGVNS. This CDR3 is built from 15 residues. Trimming took off 1 base at V and 4 bases at J, with 13 bases between the two ends.

This clonotype was observed a handful of times. The rearrangement links TRBV7-9 to TRBJ2-7; 7 positions agree with TRBD2. This CDR3 has 14 residues. Trimming removed 6 bases from V and 1 base from J; junction bases left unmatched: 6. Germline CDR1 is SEHNR and CDR2 is FQNEAQ (reference sequence). The CDR3 spells CASSRPGGSYEQYF. CDR3 nucleotide sequence: TGTGCCAGCAGTCGACCCGGGGGGTCCTACGAGCAGTACTTC.

The chain has TRBV2 and TRBJ2-1; D may correspond to TRBD1 or TRBD2 (5 bases each). Germline lookup yields CDR1 SNHLY and CDR2 FYNNEI. The length of the CDR3 is 16 residues. Trimming took off 2 bases at V and 0 bases at J, with 11 bases between the two ends. The CDR3 loop is CASSEQGGSSYNEQFF. The CDR3 DNA follows: TGTGCCAGCAGTGAACAGGGTGGGAGCTCCTACAATGAGCAGTTCTTC.

The CDR3 loop reads CASSLAPSGLAGELFF. Written as DNA, the CDR3 is TGTGCCAGCAGTTTAGCGCCTTCAGGGCTGGCCGGGGAGCTGTTTTTT. This chain joins TRBV12-3 or TRBV12-4 and TRBJ2-2, with a possible D match to TRBD1 (5 bases). CDR3 size: 16 residues. V was trimmed by 0 bases and J by 6 bases, leaving 14 bases between them.

V usage is TRBV24-1 and J usage is TRBJ2-1, with 11 bases matching TRBD1. Trimming removed 2 bases from V and 4 bases from J; junction bases left unmatched: 9. Germline V lookup: CDR1 KGHDR, CDR2 SFDVKD. CDR3 length equals 18 residues. CDR3 protein: CATSDSRAGTGGYNEQFF. CDR3 nucleotides: TGTGCCACCAGTGATTCAAGAGCCGGGACAGGGGGATACAATGAGCAGTTCTTC.

V gene TRBV6-5 combines with J gene TRBJ2-4; the D call may be TRBD1 or TRBD2 (5 bases each). Trimming removed 2 bases from V and 9 bases from J, with 14 bases in between. CDR3 size: 14 residues. The V gene's germline CDR1 is MNHEY and CDR2 SVGAGI. The CDR3 DNA reads TGTGCCAGCAGTTACGTAGGGGAGAGCGGCATTCAGTACTTC. Protein sequence: CASSYVGESGIQYF.

The rearrangement joins TRBV6-6 to TRBJ2-5; no firm D call. This CDR3 comprises 12 residues. V gave up 4 bases and J gave up 4 bases, with 7 bases separating them. In germline, CDR1 is MNHNY, CDR2 SVGAGI (reference sequence). In nucleotides, the CDR3 is TGTGCCAGCAGTTTCGCCCCAGAGACCCAGTACTTC. Translated: CASSFAPETQYF.

CDR3 sequence reads: CASRPEGMETQYF. The CDR3 coding sequence is TGTGCCAGCAGACCCGAAGGCATGGAGACCCAGTACTTC. The chain carries TRBV6-1 and TRBJ2-5, with D unclear. The CDR3 is 13 residues long. The V end was cut by 6 bases, the J end by 5 bases, with 13 bases between. CDR1 and CDR2 from the germline V gene are MNHNS and SASEGT.

The chain is built from TRBV29-1 and TRBJ1-3; 7 nucleotides agree with TRBD1. Germline values: CDR1 SQVTM, CDR2 ANQGSEA. This CDR3 contains 11 residues. J gave up 4 bases and V 7 bases, and 1 base lay outside the gene matches. The CDR3 reads CSGDSGNTIYF. For the CDR3, the DNA is TGCAGCGGGGACAGCGGAAACACCATATATTTT.

The CDR3 reads CSARDSTPSTYEQYF. In DNA form, the CDR3 reads TGCAGTGCCCGGGACTCGACGCCTTCTACCTACGAGCAGTACTTC. This chain joins TRBV20-1 and TRBJ2-7; a weak D match, TRBD2 (6 bases). Per germline, CDR1 DFQATT and CDR2 SNEGSKA (reference sequence). This CDR3 region has 15 residues. V gave up 6 bases and J gave up 2 bases, with 20 bases separating them.

This chain connects TRBV10-3 to TRBJ1-1; TRBD1 aligns across 9 bases. Trimming cost V 6 bases and J 1 base; bases outside gene matches: 3. The CDR3 runs 14 residues. Germline V lookup: CDR1 ENHRY, CDR2 SYGVKD. DNA of the CDR3: TGTGCCATCAGCTGGGACAGGGCGAACACTGAAGCTTTCTTT. Residues: CAISWDRANTEAFF.

This chain joins TRBV4-2 and TRBJ2-1; the match to TRBD2 covers 9 bases. The CDR3 contains 18 residues. CDR1 and CDR2 (germline): LGHNA, YNFKEQ. Trimming at V came to 2 bases and at J to 2 bases, leaving 10 bases not matched to a gene. The CDR3 is CASSQSSVRLAAYNEQFF. DNA of the CDR3: TGTGCCAGCAGCCAAAGTTCGGTGAGACTAGCGGCCTACAATGAGCAGTTCTTC.

Here the CDR3 DNA reads TGTGCCAGCGGAGTGGCAAGGGAGACCCAGTACTTC. This translates into CASGVARETQYF. The genes are TRBV7-2 and TRBJ2-5; D call uncertain. This CDR3 has 12 residues. V was trimmed by 8 bases and J by 5 bases, leaving 12 bases between them. Per the germline V gene, CDR1 is SGHTA and CDR2 is FQGNSA.

The chain is built from TRBV12-3 or TRBV12-4 and TRBJ2-3; 12 bases fit TRBD1. The CDR3 totals 18 residues. V lost 6 bases to trimming and J lost 3 bases; unmatched junction nucleotides: 13. In DNA form, the CDR3 reads TGTGCCAGCAGCCCGTCTCGGTGGGACAGGGGGCAGACAGATACGCAGTATTTT. As protein: CASSPSRWDRGQTDTQYF.

This clonotype was counted between two and nine times. This chain links TRBV12-3 or TRBV12-4 with TRBJ1-1; no reliable D call. Trimming shortened V by 10 bases and J by 7 bases, and 13 bases separated the two germline ends. The CDR3 runs 11 residues. CDR3 region: CATSEGLEAFF. Here the CDR3 DNA reads TGTGCCACCTCCGAGGGCCTTGAAGCTTTCTTT.

This clonotype was seen a handful of times. The chain recombines TRBV6-1 with TRBJ2-3, with D perhaps TRBD2 (6 bases). This CDR3 region has 16 residues. Trimming took off 2 bases at V and 0 bases at J, with 12 bases between the two ends. Germline CDR1 is MNHNS and CDR2 is SASEGT. This chain's CDR3 is CASSELAGTSTDTQYF. In DNA form, the CDR3 reads TGTGCCAGCAGTGAATTGGCGGGAACTAGCACAGATACGCAGTATTTT.

The chain combines TRBV3-1 with TRBJ1-3, with TRBD1 identical over 7 bases. The CDR3 is made up of 15 amino acids. The V segment lost 7 bases and the J segment 2 bases; nucleotides outside the gene matches: 8. CDR1 and CDR2 (germline): LGHDT, YNNKEL (reference sequence). The chain's CDR3 is CASTAWDSPGNTIYF. CDR3 in DNA: TGTGCCAGCACAGCGTGGGACAGCCCTGGAAACACCATATATTTT.